This T cell receptor (beta chain) was sequenced for a study of control samples from healthy donors and cancer patients. Sequenced by immunoSEQ multiplex PCR; TCRdb stores in-frame clones only, minus some. The sample holds 150,000 to 180,000 clones, 90% to 95% seen once. Germline V CDR1 and CDR2: LGHDT, YNNKEL (reference sequence). V was pared by 4 bases and J by 2 bases, with 6 bases of the junction left unmatched. The CDR3 totals 17 residues. This sequence originates from a man aged 40-49 years in good health. The sequencing sample was made of blood. This sequence joins TRBV3-1 (or the pseudogene TRBV3-2) and TRBJ2-7; 15 bases align to TRBD2. The CDR3 protein is CASSPGLAGGKTYEQYF. The CDR3 region has the DNA TGTGCCAGCAGCCCGGGACTAGCGGGGGGAAAGACCTACGAGCAGTACTTC.